These 22 T cell receptor beta chains came from one sample sequenced in a study of blood T cell repertoires in COVID-19. TCRdb's table, derived via immunoSEQ multiplex PCR, lists solely in-frame clones and lacks some. Here the sample spans roughly 200,000 clones, around 84% being singletons. Material for sequencing was PBMCs or T cells enriched from blood (not recorded which). These receptors all come from a man between 40 and 49 years old who had recovered from COVID-19.

This clone has just one count. The chain carries TRBV18 and TRBJ2-7, with D unclear. CDR1 and CDR2 (germline): KGHSH, LQKENI. Trimming left V 2 bases short and J 5 bases short, with 13 bases between. This CDR3 has 14 amino acids. The CDR3, as DNA: TGTGCCAGCTCACCAGGGCTCACCCCCGACGAGCAGTACTTC. Translating it yields CASSPGLTPDEQYF.

The chain uses TRBV7-6 and TRBJ2-7; D gene uncertain. CDR1 and CDR2 (germline): SGHVS, FNYEAQ. The V end was cut by 2 bases, the J end by 1 base, with 9 bases between. The CDR3 sequence is 14 residues long. Here the CDR3 reads CASSLTVESYEQYF. The CDR3 DNA follows: TGTGCCAGCAGCTTAACGGTAGAGTCCTACGAGCAGTACTTC.

This chain connects TRBV15 to TRBJ2-4; TRBD1 might be the D (7 bases). This CDR3 is 16 amino acids long. V lost 3 bases and J lost 11, with 23 bases in between. Germline CDR1 and CDR2: LNHNV and YYDKDF (reference sequence). DNA of the CDR3: TGTGCCACCAGCAGTCGCGGGACAGAGGGTTCTCTAGTTCAGTACTTC. Amino acids: CATSSRGTEGSLVQYF.

The rearrangement joins TRBV10-3 to TRBJ2-7, with 7 bases matching TRBD1. Losses at the gene ends were 3 bases for V and 5 bases for J; bases not matched to a gene: 7. Germline loops: CDR1 ENHRY, CDR2 SYGVKD. The CDR3 sequence is 14 residues long. DNA for the CDR3: TGTGCCATCAGTGATTTACAGGGGAACGACGAGCAGTACTTC. Translation gives CAISDLQGNDEQYF.

The rearrangement uses TRBV2 and TRBJ2-2; D possibly corresponds to TRBD1 (5 bases). With 11 bases removed from V and 3 bases from J, the gap between germline ends came to 13 bases. This CDR3 comprises 13 residues. Germline V gene data show CDR1 as SNHLY and CDR2 as FYNNEI. CDR3 DNA: TGTGCCTCCAGGGTACCACACACCGGGGAGCTGTTTTTT. The encoded protein is CASRVPHTGELFF.

This clone was seen a handful of times. The V and J genes are TRBV28 and TRBJ2-7, with 9 bases that match TRBD1. Germline V gives CDR1 MDHEN, CDR2 SYDVKM. This CDR3 is 11 amino acids long. V dropped 8 bases and J dropped 6; count of bases not matched to a gene: 2. The CDR3 sequence is CASGTGIEQYF. The CDR3 DNA sequence: TGTGCCAGCGGGACAGGGATCGAGCAGTACTTC.

This chain connects TRBV23-1 to TRBJ2-2; 9 bases are a match to TRBD1. TRBV23-1 has ORF status, its function being uncertain. The CDR3 has 15 amino acids. The trim removed 7 bases at V and 6 bases at J, leaving 9 bases unmatched. The chain's CDR3 is CASNMGQGEAGELFF. The CDR3 DNA reads as TGCGCCAGCAATATGGGACAGGGAGAGGCCGGGGAGCTGTTTTTT.

The genes are TRBV5-1 and TRBJ2-1; perhaps TRBD1 as D (5 bases). This CDR3 has 14 residues. Germline-derived CDR1 and CDR2 are SGHRS and YFSETQ. Trimming pared 0 bases from V and 8 bases from J, leaving 12 bases between. The CDR3 region has the DNA TGCGCCAGCAGCTTGGGGTTAGGGGCCGATGAGCAGTTCTTC. This codes for CASSLGLGADEQFF.

V and J are TRBV5-4 and TRBJ2-1, with 8 positions matching TRBD1. The germline V gene encodes CDR1 SGHNT and CDR2 YYREEE (reference sequence). The CDR3 totals 14 residues. The V segment lost 5 bases and the J segment 3 bases; nucleotides outside the gene matches: 4. Here the CDR3 reads CASSQGQVYNEQFF. The DNA for the CDR3 is TGTGCCAGCAGTCAGGGACAGGTCTACAATGAGCAGTTCTTC. The complete variable domain, with remaining parts taken from reference TRBV5-4 and TRBJ2-1, reads ETGVTQSPTHLIKTRGQQVTLRCSSQSGHNTVSWYQQALGQGPQFIFQYYREEENGRGNFPPRFSGLQFPNYSSELNVNALELDDSALYLCASSQGQVYNEQFFGPGTRLTVL.

This clone is termed medium-sized. This sequence joins TRBV4-2 and TRBJ2-2; TRBD1 matches at 7 bases. Germline V gene data show CDR1 as LGHNA and CDR2 as YNFKEQ. J was trimmed by 1 base and V by 7 bases; bases with no gene match: 12. The CDR3 spans 17 residues. CDR3 in DNA: TGTGCCAGCAAAAGTTTGTTCGGGACAGAGAACACCGGGGAGCTGTTTTTT. Translating it yields CASKSLFGTENTGELFF.

V gene TRBV15 combines with J gene TRBJ1-5, with TRBD1 as a possible D gene (5 bases). V gave up 0 bases and J gave up 5 bases, with 5 bases separating them. CDR3 size: 13 residues. The germline CDR1 and CDR2 sequences are LNHNV and YYDKDF (reference sequence). CDR3 nucleotide sequence: TGTGCCACCAGCAGAGAAGGGGATCAGCCCCAGCATTTT. Its translation is CATSREGDQPQHF.

This sequence joins TRBV11-2 and TRBJ2-3, with a possible D match to TRBD1 (6 bases). The germline V and J ends were trimmed by 7 bases and 5 bases, with 13 bases remaining between them. The CDR3 extends over 13 amino acids. Germline CDR1 reads SGHAT; CDR2 reads FQNNGV. This CDR3 reads CASTYTGQDTQYF. The CDR3 region has the DNA TGTGCCAGCACATATACAGGGCAAGATACGCAGTATTTT.

This chain uses TRBV19 with TRBJ2-6, with unresolved D. The CDR3 is 15 amino acids. V gave up 7 bases and J gave up 0 bases, with 10 bases separating them. CDR1 and CDR2 (germline): LNHDA, SQIVND (reference sequence). The DNA of the CDR3 is TGTGCCAGTATTAAAACTGCCTCTGGGGCCAACGTCCTGACTTTC. Translated: CASIKTASGANVLTF.

This chain links TRBV3-1 (or the pseudogene TRBV3-2) with TRBJ2-7; 13 bases match TRBD2. V lost 4 bases to trimming and J lost 4 bases; unmatched junction nucleotides: 4. Looked up from germline, CDR1 is LGHDT and CDR2 is YNNKEL (reference sequence). The CDR3 runs to 15 residues. The chain's CDR3 is CASSPKTSGRYEQYF. Here the CDR3 DNA reads TGTGCCAGCAGCCCCAAGACTAGCGGGAGGTACGAGCAGTACTTC.

The chain has TRBV18 and TRBJ1-1; D gene unclear. Trimming left V 3 bases short and J 4 bases short, with 9 bases between. The germline CDR1 and CDR2 sequences are KGHSH and LQKENI. CDR3 length: 13 residues. This chain's CDR3 is CASSPSFSTEAFF. Written as DNA, the CDR3 is TGTGCCAGCTCACCTTCTTTTTCCACTGAAGCTTTCTTT.

The chain links TRBV6-2 or TRBV6-3 to TRBJ2-5, with 10 bases matching TRBD2. Trimming removed 5 bases from V and 0 bases from J; junction bases left unmatched: 6. CDR1 MNHEY and CDR2 SVGEGT come from the germline V gene. This CDR3 has 16 amino acids. In DNA, the CDR3 is TGTGCCAGCAGTACCCGGACTAGCGGCTACCAAGAGACCCAGTACTTC. Protein sequence: CASSTRTSGYQETQYF.

The chain employs TRBV5-1 and TRBJ2-3; D unresolved. This CDR3 spans 13 amino acids. V was trimmed by 0 bases and J by 2 bases, leaving 4 bases between them. Per germline, CDR1 SGHRS and CDR2 YFSETQ. The CDR3 region has the DNA TGCGCCAGCAGCTTGGCCTACACAGATACGCAGTATTTT. Amino acids: CASSLAYTDTQYF.

The sample holds one count of this clone. The chain has TRBV7-9 and TRBJ1-1; D unresolved. Germline lookup yields CDR1 SEHNR and CDR2 FQNEAQ (reference sequence). The V gene lost 6 bases and the J gene lost 0 bases, with 14 bases spanning the gap. This CDR3 region has 15 residues. For the CDR3, the DNA is TGTGCCAGCAGGGGAGGGATACAGCTGAACACTGAAGCTTTCTTT. Translation: CASRGGIQLNTEAFF.

The chain recombines TRBV28 with TRBJ2-7; 7 nucleotides line up with TRBD2. This CDR3 comprises 15 residues. Trimming cost V 6 bases and J 3 bases; bases outside gene matches: 11. The germline gives CDR1 MDHEN, CDR2 SYDVKM. The CDR3 is CASSPPAGNHYEQYF. The DNA of the CDR3 is TGTGCCAGCAGCCCTCCAGCGGGGAATCACTACGAGCAGTACTTC. The full variable domain, its missing parts supplied by reference TRBV28 and TRBJ2-7, is DVKVTQSSRYLVKRTGEKVFLECVQDMDHENMFWYRQDPGLGLRLIYFSYDVKMKEKGDIPEGYSVSREKKERFSLILESASTNQTSMYLCASSPPAGNHYEQYFGPGTRLTVT.

The genes are TRBV19 and TRBJ2-7, with 13 bases fitting TRBD2. The CDR3 spans 16 residues. With V trimmed by 4 bases and J by 2 bases, 5 bases remained unmatched. CDR1 is LNHDA, CDR2 SQIVND, per germline (reference sequence). Here the CDR3 reads CASSKGTSGTTYEQYF. CDR3 nucleotides: TGTGCCAGTAGTAAAGGGACTAGCGGGACAACCTACGAGCAGTACTTC.

The J gene is TRBJ1-5, the V gene TRBV27, with unresolved D. This CDR3 contains 13 residues. In germline, CDR1 is MNHEY, CDR2 SMNVEV (reference sequence). V lost 4 bases and J lost 5, with 9 bases in between. CDR3 coding DNA: TGTGCCAGCAGTTCCTTGAGGGATCAGCCCCAGCATTTT. Translation: CASSSLRDQPQHF.

This rearrangement joins TRBV2 to TRBJ1-2; D perhaps matches TRBD1 (6 bases). The V end lost 6 bases, the J end lost 1 base, and 12 bases lay between the germline ends. Germline V gives CDR1 SNHLY, CDR2 FYNNEI. CDR3 size: 14 residues. CDR3 region: CASSNREYNYGYTF. Here the CDR3 DNA reads TGTGCCAGCAGCAACAGGGAGTATAACTATGGCTACACCTTC.